This record looks at one T cell receptor beta chain sequence and its context. Using immunoSEQ multiplex PCR, the repertoire was profiled, and TCRdb retains in-frame clones only, with some absent. Here the sample spans around 72,000 clones, 91% being singletons. These data belong to a study of T cell changes during pregnancy in multiple sclerosis. The CDR3 consists of 14 residues. The germline V gene encodes CDR1 SGHVS and CDR2 FNYEAQ. V dropped 3 bases and J dropped 4 bases, with 9 bases sitting between them. This rearrangement joins TRBV7-6 to TRBJ2-2; tentative D call: TRBD2 (6 bases). The source is a female donor in good health, enrolled as a control in a pregnancy study. Here the sequenced sample was peripheral blood, taken in the third trimester of pregnancy. CDR3 sequence reads: CASSFRGATGELFF. In DNA, the CDR3 is TGTGCCAGCAGCTTTCGCGGGGCCACCGGGGAGCTGTTTTTT. The variable domain in full, with the rest retrieved from reference TRBV7-6 and TRBJ2-2, is GAGVSQSPRYKVTKRGQDVALRCDPISGHVSLYWYRQALGQGPEFLTYFNYEAQQDKSGLPNDRFSAERPEGSISTLTIQRTEQRDSAMYRCASSFRGATGELFFGEGSRLTVL.